This is a list of T cell receptor beta chains from one sample in a study of cytotoxic CD8 clonotypes in ibrutinib-treated CLL. TCRdb keeps only in-frame clones here, not all; method: immunoSEQ multiplex PCR. The sample yields 250,000 or so clones, under 80% seen once. The sequenced sample was PBMCs, obtained after 24 months of ibrutinib treatment. These TCRs come from a human donor with chronic lymphocytic leukemia. CDR3s include the opening cysteine and the closing phenylalanine or tryptophan. The D gene is left open where the match is weak. For some rows the clone size is stated as once, few or many, or as a class when expanded; others skip it.

cdr3_aa	cdr3_nt	v_call	d_call	j_call	clone_size
CASSRRGGGANVLTF	TGTGCCAGCAGCCGCAGGGGTGGTGGGGCCAACGTCCTGACTTTC	TRBV7-9	-	TRBJ2-6	-
CASSPIGALLKKTQYF	TGTGCCAGCAGCCCCATTGGTGCACTGCTGAAAAAGACCCAGTACTTC	TRBV27	-	TRBJ2-5	-
CASSFDRENEQFF	TGTGCCAGCAGCTTTGACAGGGAGAATGAGCAGTTCTTC	TRBV7-2	TRBD1	TRBJ2-1	-
CASSPGTYQPQHF	TGTGCCTCCTCCCCAGGGACTTATCAGCCCCAGCATTTT	TRBV30	-	TRBJ1-5	few
CAAHGRLATEAFF	TGTGCCGCCCATGGCAGGCTCGCGACTGAAGCTTTCTTT	TRBV15	-	TRBJ1-1	-
CASSTRQGIAEAFF	TGTGCCAGCAGCACCCGACAGGGAATCGCTGAAGCTTTCTTT	TRBV7-9	TRBD1	TRBJ1-1	-
CAIRTQGADDGYTF	TGTGCCATCAGAACACAGGGGGCTGATGATGGCTACACCTTC	TRBV10-3	TRBD1	TRBJ1-2	few
CASSVAGDNKNIQYF	TGTGCCAGCAGCGTAGCTGGGGACAACAAAAACATTCAGTACTTC	TRBV9	-	TRBJ2-4	-
CASRSTGSNQPQHF	TGTGCCAGCAGGTCGACAGGGAGCAATCAGCCCCAGCATTTT	TRBV27	TRBD1	TRBJ1-5	few
CASSSRTSGNEQYF	TGCGCCAGCAGCTCCCGGACTAGCGGGAACGAGCAGTACTTC	TRBV4-3	TRBD2	TRBJ2-7	-
CASSFSVGTDTQYF	TGTGCCAGCAGCTTCAGCGTTGGCACAGATACGCAGTATTTT	TRBV7-9	-	TRBJ2-3	-
CASSIGGVKNIQYF	TGTGCCAGTAGTATTGGGGGAGTCAAAAACATTCAGTACTTC	TRBV19	-	TRBJ2-4	few
CASSWGLAGVRETQYF	TGTGCCAGCAGCTGGGGACTAGCGGGAGTAAGAGAGACCCAGTACTTC	TRBV27	TRBD2	TRBJ2-5	-
CASTGGGRFDYNEQFF	TGTGCCTCTACCGGTGGCGGGAGGTTCGACTACAATGAGCAGTTCTTC	TRBV5-4	TRBD2	TRBJ2-1	-
CASSEERGRFGEQFF	TGTGCCAGCAGTGAAGAACGGGGACGCTTCGGGGAGCAGTTCTTC	TRBV25-1	-	TRBJ2-1	-
CASSSAGGALTGELFF	TGTGCCAGCAGCTCGGCAGGGGGCGCTTTGACCGGGGAGCTGTTTTTT	TRBV9	TRBD1	TRBJ2-2	few
CASSPGIQETQYF	TGTGCCAGCTCACCGGGGATCCAAGAGACCCAGTACTTC	TRBV18	-	TRBJ2-5	-
CASSLLAGSGTDEQYF	TGTGCCAGCAGCCTCCTCGCGGGTAGCGGGACTGACGAGCAGTACTTC	TRBV5-8	TRBD2	TRBJ2-7	-
CASSTSRRSGANVLTF	TGTGCCAGTTCCACTTCTAGGAGGTCTGGGGCCAACGTCCTGACTTTC	TRBV9	-	TRBJ2-6	many
CASSLEEGSYGYTF	TGTGCCAGCAGCTTGGAGGAGGGATCTTATGGCTACACCTTC	TRBV7-9	-	TRBJ1-2	once
CASTTSGLRSPLHF	TGTGCCAGCACCACCAGCGGGTTGAGGTCACCCCTCCACTTT	TRBV28	-	TRBJ1-6	once
CASSPSAGQGRGEQFF	TGTGCCAGCAGCCCAAGCGCCGGACAGGGGCGGGGTGAGCAGTTCTTC	TRBV11-2	TRBD1	TRBJ2-1	-
CSVEDGGATNEKLFF	TGCAGCGTTGAGGACGGTGGGGCAACTAATGAAAAACTGTTTTTT	TRBV29-1	-	TRBJ1-4	-
CAWSQGGSGSGRYGYTF	TGTGCCTGGAGCCAGGGGGGATCCGGCAGCGGGCGATATGGCTACACCTTC	TRBV30	TRBD1	TRBJ1-2	-
CASSRGGQGDQPQHF	TGTGCCAGCAGCCGAGGGGGGCAGGGGGATCAGCCCCAGCATTTT	TRBV7-9	TRBD1	TRBJ1-5	-
CASSFVPVREQYF	TGTGCCAGCAGTTTTGTTCCCGTCCGGGAGCAGTACTTC	TRBV27	-	TRBJ2-7	-
CASSRTGLDRLAGGDSNTGELFF	TGTGCCAGCAGCAGAACCGGGTTAGATCGGCTAGCGGGAGGGGATTCGAACACCGGGGAGCTGTTTTTT	TRBV21-1	-	TRBJ2-2	-
CASSFMVSDHGQWYF	TGTGCCAGCAGCTTTATGGTGAGCGATCACGGGCAATGGTACTTC	TRBV5-4	-	TRBJ2-7	-
CASSSTSGSYEQYF	TGTGCCAGCAGCTCAACTAGCGGGTCCTACGAGCAGTACTTC	TRBV28	TRBD2	TRBJ2-7	-
CSVEKDTTNEQYF	TGCAGCGTTGAAAAGGACACGACAAACGAGCAGTACTTC	TRBV29-1	-	TRBJ2-7	-
CASSFLGDNEQFF	TGTGCCAGCAGCTTCCTAGGGGACAATGAGCAGTTCTTC	TRBV7-8	-	TRBJ2-1	once
CASSQEGVWTEAFF	TGCGCCAGCAGCCAAGAGGGTGTTTGGACTGAAGCTTTCTTT	TRBV4-1	-	TRBJ1-1	-
CASSRRDRAPGGYTF	TGTGCCAGCAGTAGAAGGGACAGGGCTCCTGGGGGCTACACCTTC	TRBV25-1	TRBD1	TRBJ1-2	-
CASSGDYGYTF	TGTGCCAGCAGCGGCGACTATGGCTACACCTTC	TRBV9	-	TRBJ1-2	few
CASRGRTLYEQYF	TGTGCCAGCAGGGGCCGGACGCTCTACGAGCAGTACTTC	TRBV25-1	-	TRBJ2-7	-
CASSLTALNTEAFF	TGTGCCAGCAGCTTAACAGCCTTGAACACTGAAGCTTTCTTT	TRBV7-3	-	TRBJ1-1	-
CASTQNGFSYGYTF	TGTGCCAGCACTCAAAACGGCTTTTCCTATGGCTACACCTTC	TRBV6-5	-	TRBJ1-2	-
CATSNQITVDTEAFF	TGTGCCACCTCAAACCAGATTACGGTTGACACTGAAGCTTTCTTT	TRBV7-8	-	TRBJ1-1	few
CASSLTTLGHNEQFF	TGTGCCAGCAGTTTAACTACCCTCGGGCACAATGAGCAGTTCTTC	TRBV28	-	TRBJ2-1	-
CASSFGSMGYTF	TGTGCCAGCAGTTTTGGGTCTATGGGCTACACCTTC	TRBV28	-	TRBJ1-2	-
CASSSERGLYNEQFF	TGCGCCAGCAGCTCCGAACGGGGCCTCTACAATGAGCAGTTCTTC	TRBV5-1	-	TRBJ2-1	-
CAWSDPTPRDRDSDTQYF	TGTGCCTGGAGTGACCCCACCCCCCGAGACAGGGATTCAGATACGCAGTATTTT	TRBV30	TRBD1	TRBJ2-3	few
CSVDGTAYNEQFF	TGCAGCGTTGATGGGACAGCCTACAATGAGCAGTTCTTC	TRBV29-1	TRBD1	TRBJ2-1	-
CASSRTVYTEAFF	TGTGCCAGCAGTCGGACGGTTTACACTGAAGCTTTCTTT	TRBV6-5	-	TRBJ1-1	-
CAGRQGGTDTQYF	TGTGCCGGTAGACAGGGAGGTACAGATACGCAGTATTTT	TRBV28	-	TRBJ2-3	few
CASSSQGDQPQHF	TGTGCCAGCAGCTCGCAGGGGGATCAGCCCCAGCATTTT	TRBV7-2	TRBD1	TRBJ1-5	-
CASSQERSTEQYF	TGCGCCAGCAGCCAAGAGCGGTCTACGGAACAGTACTTC	TRBV4-1	-	TRBJ2-7	once
CASSRGGGSADTQYF	TGTGCTAGCAGCCGAGGCGGAGGGAGTGCAGATACGCAGTATTTT	TRBV7-7	-	TRBJ2-3	-
CASSIGQGYGYTF	TGCGCCAGCAGCATCGGACAGGGCTATGGCTACACCTTC	TRBV5-1	TRBD1	TRBJ1-2	-
CASRLREGYTF	TGTGCCAGCCGTCTCAGGGAAGGCTACACCTTC	TRBV7-9	-	TRBJ1-2	-
CASSFRDPGNEQYF	TGCGCCAGCAGCTTCCGGGACCCCGGTAACGAGCAGTACTTC	TRBV4-3	-	TRBJ2-7	-
CAVGQGGGGYTF	TGTGCCGTCGGACAGGGTGGCGGTGGCTACACCTTC	TRBV19	TRBD1	TRBJ1-2	medium-sized
CSVLAGSLTNEQFF	TGCAGCGTTCTAGCGGGGTCGCTAACCAATGAGCAGTTCTTC	TRBV29-1	TRBD2	TRBJ2-1	-
CAISDRTGGGTGELFF	TGTGCCATCAGTGACCGGACAGGGGGCGGGACCGGGGAGCTGTTTTTT	TRBV10-3	TRBD1	TRBJ2-2	-
CASSAQTGGAETQYF	TGTGCCAGCAGCGCACAGACAGGGGGCGCCGAGACCCAGTACTTC	TRBV9	TRBD1	TRBJ2-5	-